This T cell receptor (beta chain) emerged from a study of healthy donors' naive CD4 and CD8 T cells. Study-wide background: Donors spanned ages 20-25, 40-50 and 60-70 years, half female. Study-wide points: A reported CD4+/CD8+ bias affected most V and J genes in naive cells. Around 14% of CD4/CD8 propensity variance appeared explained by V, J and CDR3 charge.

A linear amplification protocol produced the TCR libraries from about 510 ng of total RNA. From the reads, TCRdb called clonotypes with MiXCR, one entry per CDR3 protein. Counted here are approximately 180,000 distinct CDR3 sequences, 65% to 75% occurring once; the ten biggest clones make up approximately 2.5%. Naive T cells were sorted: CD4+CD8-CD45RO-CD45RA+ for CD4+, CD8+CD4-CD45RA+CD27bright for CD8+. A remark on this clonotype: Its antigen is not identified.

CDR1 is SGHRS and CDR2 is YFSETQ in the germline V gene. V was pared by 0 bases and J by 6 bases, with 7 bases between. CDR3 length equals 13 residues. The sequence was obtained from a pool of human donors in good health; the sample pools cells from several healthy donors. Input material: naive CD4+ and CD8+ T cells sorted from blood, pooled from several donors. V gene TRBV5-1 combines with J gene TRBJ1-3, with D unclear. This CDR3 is CASSLEGPNTIYF. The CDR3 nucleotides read TGCGCCAGCAGCTTGGAGGGCCCAAACACCATATATTTT.